This paragraph covers one TCR beta chain sequence. Its target is unknown. With 60 Vbeta and 13 Jbeta primers, the PCR was carried out. This table comes from immunoSEQ multiplex PCR, and its TCRdb copy is limited to in-frame clones, with some not included. Its clone listing holds about 200,000 clones. CDR3 length: 11 amino acids. Looked up from germline, CDR1 is DFQATT and CDR2 is SNEGSKA (reference sequence). The germline V and J ends were trimmed by 7 bases and 4 bases, with 9 bases remaining between them. This entry is derived from a study of cytomegalovirus exposure and HLA in healthy donors. The overall study: Earlier sequencing of 150 million to 200 million T cells yielded approximately 120 million unique TCR beta sequences. Whole-study results and caveats: Cytomegalovirus association was assigned to more than 150 TCR beta chains.

V usage is TRBV20-1 and J usage is TRBJ2-3, with a possible D match to TRBD2 (5 bases). The sample was PBMCs. This clonotype was sampled from a boy aged 5-17 years in good health and CMV-seronegative. The CDR3 nucleotides are TGCAGTGGGGGAGTGGCAGATACGCAGTATTTT. This encodes CSGGVADTQYF.